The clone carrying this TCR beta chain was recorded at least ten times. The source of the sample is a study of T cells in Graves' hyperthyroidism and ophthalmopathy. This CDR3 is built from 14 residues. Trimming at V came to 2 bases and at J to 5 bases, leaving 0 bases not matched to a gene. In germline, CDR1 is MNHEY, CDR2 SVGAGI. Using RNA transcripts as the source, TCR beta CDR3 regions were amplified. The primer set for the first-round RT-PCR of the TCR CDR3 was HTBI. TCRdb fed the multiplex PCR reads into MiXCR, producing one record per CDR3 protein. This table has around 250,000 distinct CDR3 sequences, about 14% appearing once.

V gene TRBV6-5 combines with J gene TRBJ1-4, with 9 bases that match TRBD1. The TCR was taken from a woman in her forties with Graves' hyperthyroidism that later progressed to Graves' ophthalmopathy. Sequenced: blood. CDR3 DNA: TGTGCCAGCAGTTACGGGACAGGGAATGAAAAACTGTTTTTT. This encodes CASSYGTGNEKLFF.